This TCR beta chain is from a study of monozygotic twins with cystic fibrosis. In the study overall: Approximately 3.2 micrograms of fragmented DNA underwent about 15 PCR cycles for library preparation.

TCRdb's copy holds only in-frame clones and misses some; the assay was immunoSEQ multiplex PCR. The table lists approximately 24,000 clones, 95% to 98% of them singletons. Overall study findings and caveats: Clonality was generally low (median about 0.0097), higher in the most severe patients. Shared CDR3 numbers were not associated with age, concordance or severity. Nucleotide-identical clonotype sharing was significantly higher within monozygotic CF twin pairs than between unrelated CF individuals.

To note about this clone: What it binds is unknown.

The germline V gene has CDR1 SGHRS and CDR2 YFSETQ. The CDR3 is made up of 16 amino acids. J was trimmed by 0 bases and V by 7 bases; bases with no gene match: 4. The TCR sequence derives from a girl aged 2 to 9 with cystic fibrosis. The sample comprised blood. The V gene is TRBV5-1, the J gene TRBJ2-1; 13 bases agree with TRBD2. The CDR3 nucleotides are TGCGCCAGCCGTGGACTAGCGGGAGCCTCCTACAATGAGCAGTTCTTC. Its translation is CASRGLAGASYNEQFF. Together with reference TRBV5-1 and TRBJ2-1, the CDR3 gives the full variable domain: KAGVTQTPRYLIKTRGQQVTLSCSPISGHRSVSWYQQTPGQGLQFLFEYFSETQRNKGNFPGRFSGRQFSNSRSEMNVSTLELGDSALYLCASRGLAGASYNEQFFGPGTRLTVL.